Shown below are 4 T cell receptor beta chains from a single sample sequenced in a study of blood T cell repertoires in COVID-19. The table came from immunoSEQ multiplex PCR; TCRdb's copy has only in-frame clones and leaves some out. The data contain tens of thousands of clones, around 85% of them singletons. Material: peripheral blood. These receptors were obtained from an elderly woman with COVID-19, enrolled during active disease.

The chain carries TRBV7-3 and TRBJ2-1; possibly TRBD2 for D (6 bases). V was trimmed by 3 bases and J by 5 bases, leaving 11 bases between them. This CDR3 region has 14 residues. Germline-derived CDR1 and CDR2 are SGHTA and FQGTGA. The CDR3 DNA sequence: TGTGCCAGCAGCTTGGGCGGGGTGAACAATGAGCAGTTCTTC. This gives the protein CASSLGGVNNEQFF.

The chain combines TRBV11-2 with TRBJ1-2; the D gene is possibly TRBD1 (6 bases). Germline V gene sequence: CDR1 SGHAT, CDR2 FQNNGV. Trimming took off 2 bases at V and 8 bases at J, with 15 bases between the two ends. The CDR3 has 14 amino acids. The CDR3 sequence: CASSLSLDRPGYTF. CDR3 coding DNA: TGTGCCAGCAGCTTAAGCTTGGACAGACCAGGCTACACCTTC.

This sequence joins TRBV10-3 and TRBJ2-3; TRBD1 matches 10 bases. V gave up 6 bases and J gave up 0 bases; unmatched junction bases: 3. Germline loops: CDR1 ENHRY, CDR2 SYGVKD. This CDR3 spans 15 amino acids. Here the CDR3 DNA reads TGTGCCATCAGGAGGGACAGGGGTAGCACAGATACGCAGTATTTT. It translates to CAIRRDRGSTDTQYF.

V gene TRBV7-9 combines with J gene TRBJ2-1; D remains unclear. V was cut by 8 bases and J by 3 bases, with 11 bases left in between. Germline assignment: CDR1 SEHNR and CDR2 FQNEAQ (reference sequence). The CDR3 covers 13 residues. The CDR3 loop reads CASREAIYNEQFF. The DNA of the CDR3 is TGTGCCAGCCGAGAAGCGATCTACAATGAGCAGTTCTTC.